This TCR beta chain was sequenced for a study of blood T cell repertoires in COVID-19. Overall study: From T cells, B-cell-depleted T cells, or PBMCs came the material, which was cDNA or gDNA.

TCRdb's table, derived via immunoSEQ multiplex PCR, lists solely in-frame clones and lacks some. The top ten clones hold roughly 3.8% of a sample with fewer than 120,000 clones, less than 85% of them seen once. In germline, CDR1 is MNHEY, CDR2 SVGAGI. With 6 bases clipped from V and 2 bases from J, the junction kept 6 bases outside the gene matches. The CDR3 covers 15 residues. Sample: peripheral blood. The receptor was derived from an elderly woman with acute or convalescent COVID-19. The chain has TRBV6-5 and TRBJ1-5, with TRBD1 matching 8 bases. The CDR3 region is CASRTTGEGNQPQHF. The CDR3 DNA follows: TGTGCCAGCAGAACGACAGGGGAGGGCAATCAGCCCCAGCATTTT.